One T cell receptor beta chain is described in this entry. In the authors' methods: Using reference gene primer amplification, nucleated cell counts were estimated. Sequenced by immunoSEQ multiplex PCR; TCRdb stores in-frame clones only, minus some. V and J calls and clone size follow that table, whereas D and trimming were derived from the DNA. The sample lists approximately 200,000 clones, approximately 80% occurring once. Germline-derived CDR1 and CDR2 are SGHTA and FQGNSA. V dropped 5 bases and J dropped 7; count of bases not matched to a gene: 12. CDR3 size: 16 residues. The data were taken from a study of blood T cell repertoires in COVID-19. Study-level information: Spain, Italy and the United States supplied samples that represented acute and convalescent COVID-19. T cells, B-cell-depleted T cells, or PBMCs supplied cDNA or gDNA.

Everyone who took part was roughly 18 to 89 years old, and they came from about 23 US areas. V and J are TRBV7-2 and TRBJ1-5; 9 nucleotides agree with TRBD1. This clonotype was obtained from a man in his forties who had recovered from COVID-19. The sequenced sample consisted of PBMCs or T cells enriched from blood (not recorded which). The CDR3 DNA reads as TGTGCCAGCAGCCACAATGGGGGAACAGGGGGCCAGCCCCAGCATTTT. The encoded protein is CASSHNGGTGGQPQHF. The full variable domain, completed using reference TRBV7-2 and TRBJ1-5, is GAGVSQSPSNKVTEKGKDVELRCDPISGHTALYWYRQSLGQGLEFLIYFQGNSAPDKSGLPSDRFSAERTGGSVSTLTIQRTQQEDSAVYLCASSHNGGTGGQPQHFGDGTRLSIL.